This TCR beta chain was recorded in a study of CD8 T cells in ankylosing spondylitis (dated by TCRdb to about 2017). Concerning the study at large: The study set out to find disease-linked TCR variants by profiling T cell receptor beta repertoires in ankylosing spondylitis patients and healthy donors. The whole study cohort included about a hundred healthy donors and under 30 ankylosing spondylitis patients. Peripheral blood samples were taken, and synovial fluid was additionally collected from ankylosing spondylitis patients.

Sequencing was carried out with an Illumina HiSeq 2500. Quantitative 5'-RACE with molecular barcodes was used to prepare TCR beta libraries. On the study's bioinformatics: Disease-linked TCR variants were identified with a new computational method built on a probabilistic model of VDJ rearrangement. TCRdb reprocessed the public reads (quality trimming at Q25 with fastp, clone calling with MiXCR) and kept in-frame beta chains. Every CDR3 protein is listed once, alongside the most common genes and DNA of its rows. The V and J calls here are based on TCRdb, not the publication. Across this sample there are under 450,000 distinct CDR3 sequences, with more than 15% seen only once. The leading ten clones occupy just over 1% of the sample. Taken from the germline V gene, the CDR1 and CDR2 loops are LGHNA and YSLEER. V is pared back by 3 bases and J by 0 bases, with 6 bases lying between the germline termini. Reading from cysteine to phenylalanine, the CDR3 counts 15 amino acids. Only CDR3 DNA remains: 45 bases, in frame from the first base.

Comment on this clonotype: Its antigen remains unidentified. No qualities accompany the bases; no much larger clone lies one base away.

What the authors observed across the whole study: A TCR beta motif made up of 7 to 9 highly homologous amino acid variants appeared to be characteristic of blood from ankylosing spondylitis patients. The disease-linked clones showed a CD8+ phenotype and occurred at relatively low frequencies in peripheral blood. The disease-linked clones were reported as significantly enriched in matched synovial fluid samples from ankylosing spondylitis patients. Some motif variants had previously been reported in the synovial fluid and blood of reactive arthritis patients, which suggests shared mechanisms of disease initiation.

The receptor comes from a male donor with ankylosing spondylitis. The sequencing input was blood, either unsorted or a sorted T cell fraction (not recorded which). The chain employs TRBV4-3 and TRBJ2-6; the D gene could be TRBD1 or TRBD2, each one agreeing over 5 bases. The CDR3 amino acid sequence is: CASSQRGSGANVLTF. The sequence in DNA is TGCGCCAGCAGCCAGAGGGGCTCTGGGGCCAACGTCCTGACTTTC.